This T cell receptor beta chain was identified during a study of PD-L1 blockade in urothelial cancer. The V gene's germline CDR1 is SGHVS and CDR2 FQNEAQ. Between the trimmed V and J ends, which lost 6 bases and 5 bases, there was a span of 16 bases. CDR3 length: 15 amino acids. Data came from immunoSEQ multiplex PCR; TCRdb stores just in-frame clones and leaves some out. In the table there are 48,000 or so clones, approximately 86% of which are singletons. The time point was: peripheral blood 6 weeks after treatment start. This TCR derives from a man aged 55 to 70 with urothelial cancer. The sequencing used PBMCs, collected around atezolizumab (anti-PD-L1) treatment. The gene calls are TRBV7-8 and TRBJ1-4, with D perhaps matching TRBD1 (6 bases). The CDR3 is CASRAGTIPNEKLFF. CDR3 DNA sequence: TGTGCCAGCAGGGCCGGGACAATACCGAATGAAAAACTGTTTTTT.